This is a list of T cell receptor beta chains from one sample in a study of blood T cell repertoires in COVID-19. Assay used: immunoSEQ multiplex PCR; TCRdb lists only in-frame clones, some missing. The data show some 130,000 clones, about 83% seen once. Sequencing was done on a sample of peripheral blood. The receptors were sampled from a man in his forties with active or convalescent COVID-19. CDR3s include the opening cysteine and the closing phenylalanine or tryptophan. Fields, in order: D gene, V gene, CDR3 protein. The D gene is left open where the match is weak.

>TRBD2|TRBV5-1
CASSLVSGGDYEQYF
>TRBD1|TRBV6-5
CASSSWTGGVNQPQHF
>NA|TRBV9
CASSVALASTGELFF
>TRBD1|TRBV7-9
CASSFRDSNNEQFF
>TRBD1|TRBV6-4
CASRAGTGSEKLFF
>NA|TRBV19
CASSIKAGPGTEAFF
>TRBD2|TRBV11-2
CASSFLGLAGPNSKQYF
>NA|TRBV29-1
CSVPRGSGETQYF
>TRBD1|TRBV11-2
CASSLRSGQSYEQYF
>TRBD1|TRBV3-1/TRBV3-2
CASSHGTGGNTIYF
>NA|TRBV6-2/TRBV6-3
CASSRRQVLNDYGYTF
>TRBD1|TRBV9
CASSVTGANQPQHF
>TRBD1|TRBV24-1
CATSDLRRDRGGTTNEKLFF
>TRBD1|TRBV7-2
CASSDRQGGTEAFF
>NA|TRBV21-1
CASSKIAGGPRRETQYF
>NA|TRBV6-4
CASSDSDRTGGHSNQPQHF
>TRBD2|TRBV6-4
CASSDSRGGYNEQFF
>TRBD1|TRBV28
CASSSLSGTGDPSYNSPLHF
>NA|TRBV7-3
CASSLSGSGIGYNEQFF
>NA|TRBV29-1
CSVVKGSWSEAFF
>TRBD2|TRBV6-1
CASSATSVTSGKLNEQFF
>NA|TRBV19
CASSIGAPDTQYF
>NA|TRBV19
CASSTFPGRGTEAFF
>NA|TRBV2
CASRRGGGKNYGYTF
>NA|TRBV3-1/TRBV3-2
CASSQRKINTGELFF
>TRBD2|TRBV3-1/TRBV3-2
CASSVAGGRQVIQYF
>NA|TRBV11-2
CASSPRGGPNTGELFF
>NA|TRBV12-3/TRBV12-4
CASGEVTEAFF
>NA|TRBV9
CASSVATGSSYGYTF
>NA|TRBV11-2
CASSYHLTGSSYNSPLHF
>TRBD1|TRBV6-5
CASSYSGAGGLYGYTF
>TRBD1|TRBV5-1
CASSGRTGVDETQYF
>TRBD1|TRBV11-1
CASSYRDREKGNEQFF
>TRBD1|TRBV7-2
CASSLVGQGYEQYF
>NA|TRBV20-1
CSASQGAQETQYF
>NA|TRBV19
CASQRGTATNEKLFF
>TRBD1|TRBV6-2/TRBV6-3
CASSYSVRGTAVYSPLHF
>TRBD1|TRBV18
CASSPGQGSNYGYTF
>NA|TRBV6-5
CASSSYGNTIYF
>TRBD2|TRBV27
CASSLSAGLAGETGELFF
>TRBD2|TRBV6-5
CASGRRGGGYEQYF
>NA|TRBV11-3
CASSFRSLDEQYF
>TRBD1|TRBV18
CASSPTGTGYGYTF
>NA|TRBV7-2
CASSLFTPSNTEAFF
>NA|TRBV5-1
CASSLGDGRAAQPQHF
>TRBD1|TRBV19
CASSRGTGGVWELFF
>NA|TRBV4-1
CASRHPGTYQVDAFF
>TRBD1|TRBV3-1/TRBV3-2
CASSQGQGAGQPQHF
>NA|TRBV7-2
CASSGGVTINEKLFF
>NA|TRBV3-1/TRBV3-2
CASSRSGSTDTQYF
>NA|TRBV12-5
CASAALQGNYGYTF
>NA|TRBV10-1
CASSEGGAGEKLFF
>NA|TRBV19
CASSIDPAATNEKLFF
>TRBD1|TRBV27
CASSYRGHDRSTEAFF
>NA|TRBV19
CASSQRRYTDTQYF